The 5 T cell receptor beta chains listed next were all sequenced from one sample in a study of T cell repertoires in cytomegalovirus infection. TCRdb used MiXCR to reprocess the reads, holding one entry per CDR3 protein. The repertoire includes more than 110,000 distinct CDR3 sequences, 32% of them detected once, and roughly 51% sits in the top ten. These TCRs' antigens remain unknown. This material consisted of CD8+ T cells from cultured PBMCs, taken from culture after CMV antigen stimulation. The receptors come from a human donor in good health (CMV status not recorded). Some clones in this sample may be carry-over from other donors' samples.

V usage is TRBV9 and J usage is TRBJ1-1; no reliable D call. V lost 4 bases and J lost 7, with 11 bases in between. This CDR3 has 12 amino acids. CDR1 is SGDLS and CDR2 is YYNGEE in the germline V gene. CDR3 sequence (DNA): TGTGCCAGCAGCCCCGGTGGGCTTGAAGCTTTCTTT. It translates to CASSPGGLEAFF.

This clonotype was seen only a few times. The genes are TRBV7-9 and TRBJ2-1, with 10 bases that match TRBD2. V lost 1 base to trimming and J lost 1 base; unmatched junction nucleotides: 10. This CDR3 is 19 amino acids long. CDR1 and CDR2 (germline): SEHNR, FQNEAQ (reference sequence). This chain's CDR3 is CASSLDPPKRGGSYNEQFF. DNA for the CDR3: TGTGCCAGCAGCTTAGATCCCCCCAAGCGGGGGGGTTCCTACAATGAGCAGTTCTTC.

This clonotype was recorded once. This rearrangement joins TRBV2 to TRBJ2-1, with D perhaps matching TRBD2 (5 bases). Germline CDR1 reads SNHLY; CDR2 reads FYNNEI. This CDR3 contains 13 residues. Trimming took 0 bases from V and 9 from J, leaving 9 bases between them. The CDR3 region has the DNA TGTGCCAGCAGTGAAGCAGCGGCTACTGAGCAGTTCTTC. Its translation is CASSEAAATEQFF.

For this clonotype: Since no conserved phenylalanine or tryptophan closes the CDR3, a read error is the likely cause. The chain combines TRBV28 with TRBJ2-5; no reliable D call. This CDR3 comprises 14 residues. CDR1 and CDR2 (germline): MDHEN, SYDVKM. Deletions cut 4 bases from V and 4 bases from J, with 13 bases between. In nucleotides, the CDR3 is TGTGCCAGCAGTTCCTCACCCGTAAGAGAGACCCAGTACCTC. Its protein product is CASSSSPVRETQYL.

On this clonotype: The CDR3 does not end in the conserved phenylalanine or tryptophan, so this is likely a read error. The gene calls are TRBV7-9 and TRBJ2-3; 7 bases line up with TRBD1. J gave up 2 bases and V 4 bases, and 12 bases lay outside the gene matches. The CDR3 runs to 17 residues. Looked up from germline, CDR1 is SEHNR and CDR2 is FQNEAQ (reference sequence). Here the CDR3 reads CASSSLPTGVHTDTQYS. The CDR3 region has the DNA TGTGCCAGCAGCTCCCTCCCCACAGGGGTCCACACAGATACGCAGTATTCT.